A single sample is the source of the 29 T cell receptor beta chains below, sequenced in a study of blood T cell repertoires in COVID-19 (dated by TCRdb to the early 2020s). The library was generated by the immunoSEQ multiplex PCR assay. Not all clones reach the TCRdb copy of this immuneACCESS table, which keeps in-frame sequences only. Checked studies attribute under half of the gap to unresolved V genes and leave the rest unexplained. The sample has about 250,000 clones on record, 80% to 90% of them singletons. The top ten clonotypes cover approximately 6% of the sample. Sequenced material: peripheral blood. These receptors all stem from a man aged 80 or over with acute or convalescent COVID-19.

V and J are TRBV7-9 and TRBJ2-3; possibly TRBD1 for D (6 bases). Trimming took 1 base from V and 3 from J, leaving 8 bases between them. Looked up from germline, CDR1 is SEHNR and CDR2 is FQNEAQ (reference sequence). The length of the CDR3 is 14 residues. CDR3 bases: TGTGCCAGCAGCTTAGACAGGGTGACAGATACGCAGTATTTT. This codes for CASSLDRVTDTQYF.

The chain uses TRBV2 and TRBJ1-2, with 8 bases identical to TRBD1. Germline CDR1 is SNHLY and CDR2 is FYNNEI. The ends lost 8 bases at V and 4 bases at J; junction bases unmatched: 6. The CDR3 contains 13 residues. In DNA, the CDR3 is TGTGCCAGCCTGGACAGGGTAGCCTATGGCTACACCTTC. This encodes CASLDRVAYGYTF.

The chain links TRBV7-9 to TRBJ2-3; TRBD2 matches 10 bases. Germline V gene lookup returns CDR1 SEHNR and CDR2 FQNEAQ (reference sequence). The CDR3 sequence is 15 residues long. Germline trimming cut 3 bases from V and 1 base from J; bases unmatched to any gene: 1. This chain's CDR3 is CASSFSGGGTDTQYF. CDR3 sequence (DNA): TGTGCCAGCAGCTTCAGCGGGGGGGGCACAGATACGCAGTATTTT.

This clone has a handful of counts. This chain uses TRBV19 with TRBJ2-3, with 12 bases fitting TRBD2. The CDR3 is 13 amino acids. J gave up 6 bases and V 6 bases, and 1 base lay outside the gene matches. Germline CDR1 reads LNHDA; CDR2 reads SQIVND (reference sequence). In DNA, the CDR3 is TGTGCCAGTAGGACTAGCGGGAGCGATACGCAGTATTTT. Amino acids: CASRTSGSDTQYF.

This CDR3 is CASSRDRVTYEQYF. In nucleotides, the CDR3 is TGTGCCAGCAGCAGAGACAGGGTTACTTACGAGCAGTACTTC. The chain recombines TRBV7-8 with TRBJ2-7; TRBD1 agrees at 7 bases. The germline gives CDR1 SGHVS, CDR2 FQNEAQ. This CDR3 spans 14 amino acids. Losses at the gene ends were 5 bases for V and 4 bases for J; bases not matched to a gene: 8.

J is TRBJ1-2 and V is TRBV28; D not resolved. CDR3 length: 12 residues. The germline V gene has CDR1 MDHEN and CDR2 SYDVKM. The V gene lost 5 bases and the J gene lost 1 base, with 5 bases spanning the gap. CDR3 DNA: TGTGCCAGCAGTGTGAGTAACTATGGCTACACCTTC. Protein product: CASSVSNYGYTF.

The chain carries TRBV30 and TRBJ2-3; the D gene is possibly TRBD2 (6 bases). From germline, CDR1 is GTSNPN and CDR2 SVGIG (reference sequence). V was cut by 5 bases and J by 4 bases, with 25 bases left in between. The CDR3 is made up of 17 amino acids. The CDR3 loop reads CAWDQGTFLGKPDTQYF. CDR3 in DNA: TGTGCCTGGGACCAAGGGACTTTTTTAGGGAAGCCAGATACGCAGTATTTT.

The J gene is TRBJ2-7, the V gene TRBV5-6; D possibly corresponds to TRBD1 (6 bases). Germline-derived CDR1 and CDR2 are SGHDT and YYEEEE. Trimming took 0 bases from V and 2 from J, leaving 18 bases between them. The CDR3 covers 17 residues. The chain's CDR3 is CASSLGVRQGTTYEQYF. CDR3 bases: TGTGCCAGCAGCTTGGGGGTGCGCCAGGGGACAACCTACGAGCAGTACTTC.

J is TRBJ1-1 and V is TRBV7-6, with 7 bases matching TRBD1. Germline V gene lookup returns CDR1 SGHVS and CDR2 FNYEAQ. This CDR3 contains 17 residues. V dropped 1 base and J dropped 0; count of bases not matched to a gene: 8. The CDR3 DNA reads TGTGCCAGCAGCTTAGTCCAACAGGGGTTTATGAACACTGAAGCTTTCTTT. Amino acids: CASSLVQQGFMNTEAFF.

This clone was counted only a few times. The V gene is TRBV3-1 (or the pseudogene TRBV3-2), the J gene TRBJ2-1; the match to TRBD2 covers 13 bases. With V trimmed by 1 base and J by 9 bases, 9 bases remained unmatched. The CDR3 length is 17 residues. CDR1 and CDR2 from the germline V gene are LGHDT and YNNKEL (reference sequence). The DNA for the CDR3 is TGTGCCAGCAGCCAAGTCACACTAGCGGGGGGGCCCGGTGAGCAGTTCTTC. Residues: CASSQVTLAGGPGEQFF.

The rearrangement uses TRBV7-6 and TRBJ2-7, with 12 nucleotides matching TRBD1. The germline V gene has CDR1 SGHVS and CDR2 FNYEAQ. This CDR3 spans 18 amino acids. After removal of 2 bases from V and 1 base from J, the junction contained 9 bases not matched to a gene. The CDR3 nucleotides are TGTGCCAGCAGCTTACGAGTAGGGACAGGGGGCAGATCCTACGAGCAGTACTTC. It is translated as CASSLRVGTGGRSYEQYF.

The gene calls are TRBV9 and TRBJ2-2; TRBD2 matches 8 bases. This CDR3 region has 15 residues. CDR1 and CDR2 from the germline V gene are SGDLS and YYNGEE. Trimming cost V 6 bases and J 5 bases; bases outside gene matches: 9. The CDR3 loop is CASIQWTSRTGELFF. CDR3 sequence (DNA): TGTGCCAGCATCCAGTGGACTAGCCGGACCGGGGAGCTGTTTTTT.

The gene calls are TRBV11-2 and TRBJ2-5; 8 positions agree with TRBD1. The CDR3 runs 16 residues. The germline gives CDR1 SGHAT, CDR2 FQNNGV. Trimming at V came to 5 bases and at J to 0 bases, leaving 8 bases not matched to a gene. CDR3 DNA: TGTGCCAGCAGCCCGGGACAGGCACAGTACCAAGAGACCCAGTACTTC. Protein sequence: CASSPGQAQYQETQYF.

The chain is built from TRBV7-8 and TRBJ1-1, with D uncertain. The CDR3 totals 12 residues. CDR1 is SGHVS, CDR2 FQNEAQ, per germline. The V end was cut by 1 base, the J end by 10 bases, with 10 bases between. For the CDR3, the DNA is TGTGCCAGCAGCTTAGGGCCCTTAAGAGCTTTCTTT. Its protein is CASSLGPLRAFF.

The chain joins TRBV6-6 to TRBJ2-7; TRBD2 agrees at 12 bases. Germline V CDR1 and CDR2: MNHNY, SVGAGI (reference sequence). This CDR3 comprises 15 residues. V gave up 6 bases and J gave up 6 bases; unmatched junction bases: 9. The CDR3 DNA is TGTGCCAGCAGGCCACTAGCGGGAGGCCTCTCCGAGCAGTACTTC. Translating it yields CASRPLAGGLSEQYF.

V and J are TRBV15 and TRBJ1-4, with D hard to call. Trimming stripped 6 bases from V and 1 base from J, with 15 bases between. The CDR3 is 16 amino acids. CDR1 is LNHNV, CDR2 YYDKDF, per germline (reference sequence). CDR3 coding DNA: TGTGCCACCAGTACGGACTACAGTCAAACTAATGAAAAACTGTTTTTT. This gives the protein CATSTDYSQTNEKLFF.

A single count supports this clone. V and J are TRBV28 and TRBJ2-3; weak D call: TRBD1 (6 bases). Trimming shortened V by 9 bases and J by 1 base, and 14 bases separated the two germline ends. The CDR3 sequence is 14 residues long. Germline CDR1 is MDHEN and CDR2 is SYDVKM. The CDR3 bases are TGTGCCAGTACCCCGGCAGGGGGCACAGATACGCAGTATTTT. Residues: CASTPAGGTDTQYF.

The V gene is TRBV15, the J gene TRBJ2-3, with D possibly being TRBD1 (5 bases). The CDR3 has 17 amino acids. Per germline, CDR1 LNHNV and CDR2 YYDKDF (reference sequence). Deletions cut 3 bases from V and 3 bases from J, with 19 bases between. DNA of the CDR3: TGTGCCACCAGCAGGGGGCCTCGAAATGGGTTTACAGATACGCAGTATTTT. Its translation is CATSRGPRNGFTDTQYF. Combining the CDR3 with reference TRBV15 and TRBJ2-3 gives the whole variable domain DAMVIQNPRYQVTQFGKPVTLSCSQTLNHNVMYWYQQKSSQAPKLLFHYYDKDFNNEADTPDNFQSRRPNTSFCFLDIRSPGLGDTAMYLCATSRGPRNGFTDTQYFGPGTRLTVL.

V gene TRBV13 combines with J gene TRBJ2-3; TRBD2 agrees at 7 bases. The length of the CDR3 is 15 residues. The J segment lost 5 bases and the V segment lost 4 bases, leaving 9 bases of the junction unmatched. Germline CDR1 reads PRHDT; CDR2 reads FYEKMQ (reference sequence). CDR3 nucleotides: TGTGCCAGCAGCTCTACTAGCGTTCGTAGAGATACGCAGTATTTT. Its protein is CASSSTSVRRDTQYF.

This rearrangement joins TRBV3-1 (or the pseudogene TRBV3-2) to TRBJ2-7; D perhaps matches TRBD1 (5 bases). This CDR3 has 14 residues. Germline V CDR1 and CDR2: LGHDT, YNNKEL (reference sequence). V was shortened by 1 base and J by 5 bases, with 12 bases between the two germline ends. In nucleotides, the CDR3 is TGTGCCAGCAGCCAAGCAGGGTTTAAAAACGAGCAGTACTTC. Its translation: CASSQAGFKNEQYF.

The rearrangement uses TRBV28 and TRBJ1-1; D gene uncertain. Per germline, CDR1 MDHEN and CDR2 SYDVKM. Trimming pared 1 base from V and 11 bases from J, leaving 20 bases between. The CDR3 loop spans 15 amino acids. The CDR3 protein is CASSLFSKAGPGAFF. As DNA, the CDR3 is TGTGCCAGCAGTTTATTCTCGAAGGCGGGCCCGGGGGCTTTCTTT.

The chain employs TRBV9 and TRBJ1-6; 7 bases are shared with TRBD1. CDR1 and CDR2 from the germline V gene are SGDLS and YYNGEE. This CDR3 spans 15 amino acids. J was trimmed by 4 bases and V by 4 bases; bases with no gene match: 5. CDR3 region: CASSPTGQYNSPLHF. The CDR3 region has the DNA TGTGCCAGCAGCCCGACGGGACAGTATAATTCACCCCTCCACTTT.

This clone was observed once. CDR3 region: CAWRPTVNYGYTF. CDR3 bases: TGTGCCTGGAGGCCCACAGTGAACTATGGCTACACCTTC. J is TRBJ1-2 and V is TRBV30; D not resolved. The germline V and J ends were trimmed by 3 bases and 2 bases, with 10 bases remaining between them. CDR1 and CDR2 (germline): GTSNPN, SVGIG (reference sequence). This CDR3 is built from 13 residues.

This chain's CDR3 is CASSLRTGWREKLFF. Here the CDR3 DNA reads TGTGCCAGCAGCCTCCGGACAGGGTGGCGTGAAAAACTGTTTTTT. The chain employs TRBV6-5 and TRBJ1-4; 8 bases fit TRBD1. Germline trimming cut 6 bases from V and 7 bases from J; bases unmatched to any gene: 10. The germline V gene encodes CDR1 MNHEY and CDR2 SVGAGI. The CDR3 has 15 amino acids.

DNA for the CDR3: TGCGCCAGCAGCCAAAGGACTGTCCAAGAGACCCAGTACTTC. Encoded protein: CASSQRTVQETQYF. The chain is built from TRBV5-1 and TRBJ2-5, with D possibly TRBD2 on 5 matching bases. Deletions cut 4 bases from V and 1 base from J, with 11 bases between. Per the germline V gene, CDR1 is SGHRS and CDR2 is YFSETQ. This CDR3 is 14 amino acids long. Full variable domain (rest looked up from reference TRBV5-1 and TRBJ2-5): KAGVTQTPRYLIKTRGQQVTLSCSPISGHRSVSWYQQTPGQGLQFLFEYFSETQRNKGNFPGRFSGRQFSNSRSEMNVSTLELGDSALYLCASSQRTVQETQYFGPGTRLLVL.

This clone was counted a single time. V is TRBV2 and J is TRBJ1-5; TRBD1 aligns across 8 bases. J gave up 5 bases and V 10 bases, and 7 bases lay outside the gene matches. This CDR3 region has 13 residues. Per germline, CDR1 SNHLY and CDR2 FYNNEI. The chain's CDR3 is CATARGLDQPQHF. CDR3 coding DNA: TGTGCCACCGCCAGGGGGCTTGATCAGCCCCAGCATTTT.

The chain is built from TRBV2 and TRBJ2-7; TRBD1 aligns across 7 bases. V dropped 6 bases and J dropped 3; count of bases not matched to a gene: 8. CDR3 size: 14 residues. Germline V lookup: CDR1 SNHLY, CDR2 FYNNEI. This CDR3 reads CASRPGQLFYEQYF. CDR3 coding DNA: TGTGCCAGCAGACCGGGACAGCTCTTCTACGAGCAGTACTTC.

In this sample, this clone turned up a few times. CDR3 region: CASTGTADPEAFF. CDR3 nucleotide sequence: TGTGCCAGCACCGGGACAGCGGATCCTGAAGCTTTCTTT. This sequence joins TRBV3-1 (or the pseudogene TRBV3-2) and TRBJ1-1, with TRBD1 matching 7 bases. From germline, CDR1 is LGHDT and CDR2 YNNKEL (reference sequence). CDR3 length equals 13 residues. Germline trimming cut 7 bases from V and 6 bases from J; bases unmatched to any gene: 8.

V usage is TRBV27 and J usage is TRBJ1-5; 8 bases map to TRBD1. Losses at the gene ends were 6 bases for V and 7 bases for J; bases not matched to a gene: 8. This CDR3 contains 14 residues. Germline CDR1 is MNHEY and CDR2 is SMNVEV (reference sequence). The chain's CDR3 is CASRPGGSGQPQHF. The CDR3 coding sequence is TGTGCCAGCAGGCCAGGGGGCTCGGGACAGCCCCAGCATTTT.